The sequence of this T cell receptor beta chain was determined in a study of immune evolution from preneoplasia to lung adenocarcinoma. Study-wide points: KRAS-mutant nodules had the highest T cell clonality.

This table comes from immunoSEQ multiplex PCR, and its TCRdb copy is limited to in-frame clones, with some not included. Here the sample spans 14,000 to 15,000 clones, 70% to 85% being singletons. The ends were cut back, 4 bases at V and 1 base at J, with 11 bases in the middle. The CDR3 runs to 15 residues. Germline V lookup: CDR1 LGHNA, CDR2 YNFKEQ. Nucleic acids came from premalignant or tumor cells enriched by macro-dissection. On this clone itself: Its cognate antigen is unknown.

The chain couples TRBV4-2 to TRBJ2-4; D is tentatively TRBD1 or TRBD2 (6 bases each). Input material: FFPE minimally invasive lung adenocarcinoma tissue. This receptor was obtained from a person between 55 and 80 years old with lung adenocarcinoma. CDR3 in DNA: TGTGCCAGCAGCCCCGGAGGGGGGGCCAAAAACATTCAGTACTTC. This encodes CASSPGGGAKNIQYF.